The clone carrying this T cell receptor (beta chain) was counted at least ten times. Its antigen is not identified. Libraries for TCR beta were made by quantitative 5'-RACE with molecular barcodes. TCRdb re-analysed the 5' RACE reads in MiXCR, keeping a single row per CDR3 protein. This table has 800,000 to 900,000 distinct CDR3 sequences, 12% appearing once. These data originate in a study of CD8 T cells in ankylosing spondylitis. V shed 2 bases and J shed 2 bases, with 6 bases lying between them. This CDR3 region has 13 residues. Germline-derived CDR1 and CDR2 are MNHNS and SASEGT. Study-level points and caveats: Reportedly, matched ankylosing spondylitis synovial fluid was significantly enriched for disease-linked clones. Clones linked to disease, bearing a CD8+ phenotype, were relatively rare in peripheral blood. What seemed typical of ankylosing spondylitis blood was a TCR beta motif built from roughly eight highly homologous variants.

The chain employs TRBV6-1 and TRBJ2-5; maybe TRBD1 (5 bases). The sequence came from a male donor with ankylosing spondylitis. What was sequenced was blood, either unsorted or a sorted T cell fraction (not recorded which). CDR3 DNA sequence: TGTGCCAGCAGTGAACAGGGTCAAGAGACCCAGTACTTC. This translates into CASSEQGQETQYF.